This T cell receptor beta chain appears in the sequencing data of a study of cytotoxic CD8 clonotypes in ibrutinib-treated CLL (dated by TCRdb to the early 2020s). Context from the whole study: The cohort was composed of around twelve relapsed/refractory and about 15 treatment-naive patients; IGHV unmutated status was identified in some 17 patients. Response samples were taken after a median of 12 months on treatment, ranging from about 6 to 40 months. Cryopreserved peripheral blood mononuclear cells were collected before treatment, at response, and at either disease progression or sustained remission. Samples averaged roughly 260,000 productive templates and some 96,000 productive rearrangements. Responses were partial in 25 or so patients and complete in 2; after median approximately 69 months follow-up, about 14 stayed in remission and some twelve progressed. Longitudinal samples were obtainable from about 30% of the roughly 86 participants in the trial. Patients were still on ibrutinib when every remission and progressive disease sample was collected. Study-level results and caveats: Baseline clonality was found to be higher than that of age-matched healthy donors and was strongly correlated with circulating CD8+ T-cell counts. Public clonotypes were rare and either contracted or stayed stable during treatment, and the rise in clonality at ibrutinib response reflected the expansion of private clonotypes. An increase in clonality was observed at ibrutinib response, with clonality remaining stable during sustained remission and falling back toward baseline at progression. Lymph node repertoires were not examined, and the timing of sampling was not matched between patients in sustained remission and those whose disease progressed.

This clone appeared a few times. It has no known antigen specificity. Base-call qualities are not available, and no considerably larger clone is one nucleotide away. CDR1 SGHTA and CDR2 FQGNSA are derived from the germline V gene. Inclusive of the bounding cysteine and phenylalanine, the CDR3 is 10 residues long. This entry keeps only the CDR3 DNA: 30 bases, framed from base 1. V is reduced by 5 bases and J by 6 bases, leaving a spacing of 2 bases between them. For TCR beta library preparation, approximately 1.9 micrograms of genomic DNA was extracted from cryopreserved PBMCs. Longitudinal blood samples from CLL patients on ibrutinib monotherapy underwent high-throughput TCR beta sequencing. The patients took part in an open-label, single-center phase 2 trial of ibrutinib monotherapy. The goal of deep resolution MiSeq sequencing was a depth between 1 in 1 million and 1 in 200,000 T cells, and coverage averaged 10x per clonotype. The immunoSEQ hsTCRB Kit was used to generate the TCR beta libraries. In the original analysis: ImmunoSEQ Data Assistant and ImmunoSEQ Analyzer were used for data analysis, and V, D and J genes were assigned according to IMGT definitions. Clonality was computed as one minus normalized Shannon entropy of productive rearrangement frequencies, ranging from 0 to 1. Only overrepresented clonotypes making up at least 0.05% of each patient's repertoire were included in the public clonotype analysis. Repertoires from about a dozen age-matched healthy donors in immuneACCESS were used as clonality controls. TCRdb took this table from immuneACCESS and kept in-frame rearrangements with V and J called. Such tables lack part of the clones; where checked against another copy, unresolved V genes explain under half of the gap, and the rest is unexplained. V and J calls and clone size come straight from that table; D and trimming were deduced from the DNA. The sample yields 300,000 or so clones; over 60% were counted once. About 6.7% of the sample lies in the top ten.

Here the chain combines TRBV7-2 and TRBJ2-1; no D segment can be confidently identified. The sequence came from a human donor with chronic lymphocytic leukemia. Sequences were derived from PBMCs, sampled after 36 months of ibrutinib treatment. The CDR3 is CASSANEQFF. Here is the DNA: TGTGCCAGCAGCGCCAATGAGCAGTTCTTC.